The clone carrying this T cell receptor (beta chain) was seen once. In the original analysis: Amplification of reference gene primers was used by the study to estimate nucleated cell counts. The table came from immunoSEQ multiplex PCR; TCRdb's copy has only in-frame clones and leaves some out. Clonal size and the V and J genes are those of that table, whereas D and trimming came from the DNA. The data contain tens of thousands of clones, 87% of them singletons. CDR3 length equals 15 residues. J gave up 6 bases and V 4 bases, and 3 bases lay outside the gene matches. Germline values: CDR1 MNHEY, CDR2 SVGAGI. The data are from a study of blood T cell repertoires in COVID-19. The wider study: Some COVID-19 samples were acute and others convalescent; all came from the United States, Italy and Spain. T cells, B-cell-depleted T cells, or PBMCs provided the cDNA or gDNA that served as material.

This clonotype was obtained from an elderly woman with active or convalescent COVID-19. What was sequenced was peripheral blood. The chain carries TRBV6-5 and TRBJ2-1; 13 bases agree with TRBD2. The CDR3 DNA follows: TGTGCCAGCAGTTTTGGACTAGCGGGAGTCAATGAGCAGTTCTTC. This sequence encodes CASSFGLAGVNEQFF.